The 17 T cell receptor beta chains listed next were all sequenced from one sample in a study of cytomegalovirus exposure and HLA in healthy donors. Repertoires were generated with immunoSEQ multiplex PCR, while TCRdb's copy carries only in-frame clones and drops some. The table records about 58,000 clones, under 95% of them present only once. Source material: PBMCs. The receptors derive from a man aged 18 to 29 in good health and CMV-seronegative.

This clone was found once. This chain connects TRBV7-9 to TRBJ1-4; 7 nucleotides line up with TRBD1. Germline loops: CDR1 SEHNR, CDR2 FQNEAQ (reference sequence). Trimming took 8 bases from V and 7 from J; bases not matched to a gene: 7. The CDR3 contains 13 residues. As DNA, the CDR3 is TGTGCCAGCTCGGGACAGTTCGGTGAAAAACTGTTTTTT. This encodes CASSGQFGEKLFF.

CDR3 residues: CASSTGTVRNIQYF. CDR3 DNA: TGTGCCAGTAGTACTGGGACAGTGAGAAACATTCAGTACTTC. V usage is TRBV19 and J usage is TRBJ2-4; 7 bases are shared with TRBD1. V trimming: 4 bases; J trimming: 6 bases; junction bases outside the gene matches: 6. The germline V gene encodes CDR1 LNHDA and CDR2 SQIVND (reference sequence). The CDR3 loop spans 14 amino acids.

This clone is a singleton in its sample. This rearrangement joins TRBV6-6 to TRBJ1-2; 7 bases are a match to TRBD1. The germline V gene has CDR1 MNHNY and CDR2 SVGAGI (reference sequence). Trimming at V came to 8 bases and at J to 6 bases, leaving 12 bases not matched to a gene. The CDR3 sequence is 14 residues long. The CDR3 coding sequence is TGTGCCAGCGCTGTTACAGGGGATCCGGATGGCTACACCTTC. Encoded protein: CASAVTGDPDGYTF.

The chain couples TRBV11-3 to TRBJ2-1; D might be TRBD2 (6 bases). Germline V gene lookup returns CDR1 SGHNT and CDR2 YENEEA. The V end was cut by 5 bases, the J end by 4 bases, with 15 bases between. The CDR3 is made up of 15 amino acids. The CDR3 bases are TGTGCCAGCAGCACGGGAGACAATCGTTACAATGAGCAGTTCTTC. Translation gives CASSTGDNRYNEQFF.

The V call is TRBV28, the J call TRBJ2-7; the D gene is possibly TRBD2 (6 bases). V shed 3 bases and J shed 5 bases, with 17 bases lying between them. The CDR3 spans 15 residues. Germline CDR1 reads MDHEN; CDR2 reads SYDVKM. CDR3 sequence reads: CASSFPHGGTNEQYF. The CDR3, as DNA: TGTGCCAGCAGTTTTCCGCACGGAGGGACCAACGAGCAGTACTTC.

The rearrangement links TRBV11-2 to TRBJ2-1; D unclear. CDR3 length: 13 residues. V dropped 5 bases and J dropped 3 bases, with 8 bases sitting between them. Germline CDR1 and CDR2: SGHAT and FQNNGV. The CDR3 bases are TGTGCCAGCAGCCGCGGAGACTACAATGAGCAGTTCTTC. It codes for CASSRGDYNEQFF.

V gene TRBV19 combines with J gene TRBJ2-5; 8 bases are a match to TRBD1. Germline V gene lookup returns CDR1 LNHDA and CDR2 SQIVND (reference sequence). V lost 5 bases and J lost 1; bases outside the gene matches: 6. The CDR3 is 15 amino acids. The CDR3 nucleotides are TGTGCCAGTAGTCCCGGGACAGGCCTCCAAGAGACCCAGTACTTC. This translates into CASSPGTGLQETQYF. The variable domain in full, with the rest retrieved from reference TRBV19 and TRBJ2-5, is DGGITQSPKYLFRKEGQNVTLSCEQNLNHDAMYWYRQDPGQGLRLIYYSQIVNDFQKGDIAEGYSVSREKKESFPLTVTSAQKNPTAFYLCASSPGTGLQETQYFGPGTRLLVL.

This chain connects TRBV9 to TRBJ2-5; 8 bases line up with TRBD1. CDR1 is SGDLS, CDR2 YYNGEE, per germline. With 0 bases clipped from V and 4 bases from J, the junction kept 8 bases outside the gene matches. The CDR3 extends over 16 amino acids. The CDR3 sequence is CASSVGAGGSGETQYF. As DNA, the CDR3 is TGTGCCAGCAGCGTAGGGGCAGGGGGCTCGGGAGAGACCCAGTACTTC.

The chain is built from TRBV7-3 and TRBJ2-1; TRBD1 matches 7 bases. Germline values: CDR1 SGHTA, CDR2 FQGTGA. CDR3 length equals 16 residues. V shed 4 bases, J shed 5 bases, and the junction held 11 bases outside the gene matches. CDR3 residues: CASSSLPGTEHNEQFF. The CDR3 nucleotides are TGTGCCAGCAGCTCCTTACCCGGGACAGAACACAATGAGCAGTTCTTC.

The CDR3: CASRVGGHSDTQYF. The CDR3 bases are TGTGCCAGCAGGGTAGGGGGACACTCAGATACGCAGTATTTT. The J gene is TRBJ2-3, the V gene TRBV27; TRBD1 might be the D (6 bases). Trimming took 6 bases from V and 4 from J, leaving 14 bases between them. CDR3 length: 14 residues. Germline values: CDR1 MNHEY, CDR2 SMNVEV (reference sequence).

The J gene is TRBJ2-3, the V gene TRBV7-9; D gene ambiguous. The CDR3 spans 12 residues. Germline-derived CDR1 and CDR2 are SEHNR and FQNEAQ (reference sequence). The V and J ends lost 1 base and 4 bases respectively, with 3 bases between them. The chain's CDR3 is CASSLVSDTQYF. The DNA for the CDR3 is TGTGCCAGCAGCTTAGTCTCAGATACGCAGTATTTT. Variable domain in full (rest from reference TRBV7-9 and TRBJ2-3): DTGVSQNPRHKITKRGQNVTFRCDPISEHNRLYWYRQTLGQGPEFLTYFQNEAQLEKSRLLSDRFSAERPKGSFSTLEIQRTEQGDSAMYLCASSLVSDTQYFGPGTRLTVL.

The CDR3: CASSVDSGTYSTDTQYF. The CDR3 DNA reads as TGTGCCAGTAGTGTCGATAGCGGGACATATAGCACAGATACGCAGTATTTT. V usage is TRBV19 and J usage is TRBJ2-3; 8 bases match TRBD2. Germline-derived CDR1 and CDR2 are LNHDA and SQIVND (reference sequence). This CDR3 has 17 amino acids. Trimming cost V 5 bases and J 0 bases; bases outside gene matches: 10.

This chain connects TRBV6-5 to TRBJ2-1, with TRBD1 identical over 8 bases. Looked up from germline, CDR1 is MNHEY and CDR2 is SVGAGI. With 6 bases clipped from V and 4 bases from J, the junction kept 8 bases outside the gene matches. The CDR3 runs 15 residues. CDR3 DNA: TGTGCCAGCAGACTCGGACAGGGACCGTACAATGAGCAGTTCTTC. It yields the protein CASRLGQGPYNEQFF.

This clone came up a few times. The chain uses TRBV2 and TRBJ2-7, with a tentative D call TRBD1 (6 bases). Germline CDR1 SNHLY, CDR2 FYNNEI. The CDR3 contains 12 residues. V was shortened by 7 bases and J by 5 bases, with 12 bases between the two germline ends. The CDR3 reads CASNRDTNEQYF. The DNA for the CDR3 is TGTGCCAGCAATCGGGACACCAACGAGCAGTACTTC.

This clone came up once. The chain is built from TRBV7-2 and TRBJ2-1; D might be TRBD2 (6 bases). Trimming left V 1 base short and J 2 bases short, with 9 bases between. The length of the CDR3 is 15 residues. Per germline, CDR1 SGHTA and CDR2 FQGNSA. CDR3 DNA sequence: TGTGCCAGCAGCTTAGGTCGGGGGACCTACAATGAGCAGTTCTTC. Amino acid sequence: CASSLGRGTYNEQFF.

In DNA, the CDR3 is TGTGCCTGGAACGTCAGGGTGGGGGAAAAACTGTTTTTT. It codes for CAWNVRVGEKLFF. This chain links TRBV30 with TRBJ1-4; tentative D call: TRBD1 (5 bases). Germline V gives CDR1 GTSNPN, CDR2 SVGIG (reference sequence). Trimming cost V 4 bases and J 8 bases, with 14 bases left between them. This CDR3 comprises 13 residues.

The chain employs TRBV7-9 and TRBJ2-7; 8 bases fit TRBD2. Germline trimming cut 2 bases from V and 3 bases from J; bases unmatched to any gene: 12. The CDR3 loop spans 17 amino acids. Germline loops: CDR1 SEHNR, CDR2 FQNEAQ (reference sequence). The CDR3 bases are TGTGCCAGCAGCTTAACTACGGGACTAGAGGGCTTCTACGAGCAGTACTTC. It is translated as CASSLTTGLEGFYEQYF.